Following are 26 T cell receptor beta chains from one sample sequenced in a study of cytomegalovirus exposure and HLA in healthy donors (dated by TCRdb to 2016 to 2017). Receptor libraries were prepared by the immunoSEQ multiplex PCR assay. For the multiplex PCR, a mixture combining 60 forward primers for TCR Vbeta segments and 13 reverse primers for TCR Jbeta segments was used. As stored in TCRdb, this immuneACCESS dataset retains in-frame rearrangements with V and J assigned. A fraction of the clones does not appear; measured against another copy, unresolved V genes explain less than half of the discrepancy, and the remainder lacks a known reason. This sample has about 180,000 clones in its table, and about 69% of those were observed once. The ten largest account for around 3% of the sample. The material sequenced was PBMCs. Receptor source: a male donor in good health and CMV-seronegative.

This chain uses TRBV6-5 with TRBJ1-3; the D is unclear. Germline V CDR1 and CDR2: MNHEY, SVGAGI. CDR3 length: 15 residues. V gave up 2 bases and J gave up 1 base, with 9 bases separating them. For the CDR3, the DNA is TGTGCCAGCAGTTACGTCCGGGGTTCTGGAAACACCATATATTTT. Residues: CASSYVRGSGNTIYF.

This chain links TRBV6-1 with TRBJ1-5; tentative D call: TRBD1 (6 bases). The CDR3 has 14 amino acids. CDR1 and CDR2 from the germline V gene are MNHNS and SASEGT. V was pared by 5 bases and J by 6 bases, with 14 bases between. Here the CDR3 reads CASSLLIRGQPQHF. CDR3 sequence (DNA): TGTGCCAGCAGTCTCCTGATCAGGGGTCAGCCCCAGCATTTT.

The V call is TRBV7-9, the J call TRBJ2-5, with 10 bases lining up with TRBD2. The CDR3 is 19 amino acids. Germline values: CDR1 SEHNR, CDR2 FQNEAQ (reference sequence). V was pared by 4 bases and J by 5 bases, with 19 bases of the junction left unmatched. The CDR3 DNA is TGTGCCAGCAGCTCCAATAGCGGGAGGCCGGAGCTCCCGGGGGAGACCCAGTACTTC. Translation gives CASSSNSGRPELPGETQYF.

This clone was picked up a small number of times. Other DNA sequences in the same sample also yield this CDR3. The rearrangement joins TRBV30 to TRBJ1-3; 7 bases fit TRBD1. With 3 bases clipped from V and 4 bases from J, the junction kept 3 bases outside the gene matches. CDR3 size: 13 residues. The germline V gene has CDR1 GTSNPN and CDR2 SVGIG (reference sequence). CDR3 sequence reads: CAWRTGMGNTIYF. The CDR3 nucleotides are TGTGCCTGGAGGACAGGGATGGGAAACACCATATATTTT.

This clone was detected once. The chain couples TRBV12-5 to TRBJ1-5; tentatively, D is TRBD1 (5 bases). The germline CDR1 and CDR2 sequences are LGHNT and FRNRAP. The CDR3 is 16 amino acids. Trimming cost V 4 bases and J 4 bases, with 17 bases left between them. The chain's CDR3 is CASGSYWGERNQPQHF. CDR3 DNA: TGTGCTAGTGGTTCGTACTGGGGGGAACGAAATCAGCCCCAGCATTTT. Full variable domain (remainder filled in from reference TRBV12-5 and TRBJ1-5): DARVTQTPRHKVTEMGQEVTMRCQPILGHNTVFWYRQTMMQGLELLAYFRNRAPLDDSGMPKDRFSAEMPDATLATLKIQPSEPRDSAVYFCASGSYWGERNQPQHFGDGTRLSIL.

The chain links TRBV7-8 to TRBJ1-5; D might be TRBD1 (6 bases). Trimming left V 4 bases short and J 1 base short, with 20 bases between. Germline-derived CDR1 and CDR2 are SGHVS and FQNEAQ. CDR3 length: 18 amino acids. The CDR3 coding sequence is TGTGCCAGCAGCTCAGGAGGACAGAGGGTCAGCAGCAATCAGCCCCAGCATTTT. Residues: CASSSGGQRVSSNQPQHF.

This clone was counted only a few times. V usage is TRBV11-3 and J usage is TRBJ1-2, with TRBD1 matching over 8 bases. The ends lost 5 bases at V and 5 bases at J; junction bases unmatched: 13. This CDR3 has 16 amino acids. Germline CDR1 reads SGHNT; CDR2 reads YENEEA. CDR3 in DNA: TGTGCCAGCAGCCCGAGTCGGGCAGGGGGCGGATATGGCTACACCTTC. Amino acid sequence: CASSPSRAGGGYGYTF.

The gene calls are TRBV10-3 and TRBJ2-7; TRBD1 is a possible D gene (7 bases). This CDR3 contains 14 residues. Trimming took off 6 bases at V and 3 bases at J, with 15 bases between the two ends. CDR1 and CDR2 (germline): ENHRY, SYGVKD. CDR3 protein: CAIRAGGLLYEQYF. CDR3 in DNA: TGTGCCATCAGGGCAGGGGGGCTACTCTACGAGCAGTACTTC.

The chain joins TRBV28 to TRBJ2-3; maybe TRBD2 (5 bases). Germline CDR1 is MDHEN and CDR2 is SYDVKM. The CDR3 loop spans 13 amino acids. V lost 5 bases to trimming and J lost 4 bases, with 10 bases between them. The CDR3 region is CASSPTGADTQYF. DNA of the CDR3: TGTGCCAGCAGTCCAACCGGGGCAGATACGCAGTATTTT. The whole variable domain, filled in from reference TRBV28 and TRBJ2-3, reads DVKVTQSSRYLVKRTGEKVFLECVQDMDHENMFWYRQDPGLGLRLIYFSYDVKMKEKGDIPEGYSVSREKKERFSLILESASTNQTSMYLCASSPTGADTQYFGPGTRLTVL.

This clone showed up just once. The J gene is TRBJ2-1, the V gene TRBV30; TRBD2 is a possible D gene (6 bases). V was shortened by 0 bases and J by 14 bases, with 14 bases between the two germline ends. The V gene's germline CDR1 is GTSNPN and CDR2 SVGIG (reference sequence). CDR3 length: 12 residues. In DNA form, the CDR3 reads TGTGCCTGGAGTGTTGGGGGGAGAGGTGAGTTCTTC. It yields the protein CAWSVGGRGEFF.

J is TRBJ1-5 and V is TRBV28; 7 bases are a match to TRBD1. Germline CDR1 reads MDHEN; CDR2 reads SYDVKM. The CDR3 consists of 15 residues. V shed 5 bases, J shed 7 bases, and the junction held 11 bases outside the gene matches. The CDR3 protein is CASSPLRGGGQPQHF. CDR3 DNA sequence: TGTGCCAGCAGTCCCCTCCGAGGGGGCGGACAGCCCCAGCATTTT.

The genes are TRBV4-1 and TRBJ2-3; D not resolved. The CDR3 extends over 17 amino acids. CDR1 is MGHRA and CDR2 is YSYEKL in the germline V gene. V was cut by 1 base and J by 0 bases, with 14 bases left in between. CDR3 sequence reads: CASSQALDAASTDTQYF. CDR3 sequence (DNA): TGCGCCAGCAGCCAAGCTCTAGACGCCGCTAGCACAGATACGCAGTATTTT.

This clone was counted a few times. This chain connects TRBV27 to TRBJ1-5, with 10 bases matching TRBD1. Trimming at V came to 5 bases and at J to 4 bases, leaving 11 bases not matched to a gene. The CDR3 sequence is 17 residues long. Per the germline V gene, CDR1 is MNHEY and CDR2 is SMNVEV (reference sequence). The CDR3 DNA sequence: TGTGCCAGCAGTCCGTGGACAGGGGGATTAGGTAATCAGCCCCAGCATTTT. This translates into CASSPWTGGLGNQPQHF.

The table lists this clone with a count of one. The chain joins TRBV19 to TRBJ2-1, with 13 bases matching TRBD2. The V segment lost 1 base and the J segment 5 bases; nucleotides outside the gene matches: 2. The CDR3 length is 16 residues. Germline V gene data show CDR1 as LNHDA and CDR2 as SQIVND (reference sequence). CDR3 DNA sequence: TGTGCCAGTAGTATAGGTGGGACTAGCGGGGACAATGAGCAGTTCTTC. Amino acids: CASSIGGTSGDNEQFF.

The genes are TRBV18 and TRBJ2-3; the D is unclear. Germline V gene data show CDR1 as KGHSH and CDR2 as LQKENI. The CDR3 contains 12 residues. The V and J ends lost 3 bases and 6 bases respectively, with 7 bases between them. The DNA of the CDR3 is TGTGCCAGCTCACCGTCGTCCGATACGCAGTATTTT. Translation gives CASSPSSDTQYF.

This chain connects TRBV6-1 to TRBJ1-5; 10 bases agree with TRBD1. The V segment lost 4 bases and the J segment 0 bases; nucleotides outside the gene matches: 3. The CDR3 contains 16 residues. Germline V CDR1 and CDR2: MNHNS, SASEGT. Here the CDR3 reads CASSADRGDSNQPQHF. The CDR3 DNA follows: TGTGCCAGCAGTGCGGACAGGGGGGATAGCAATCAGCCCCAGCATTTT.

The chain employs TRBV9 and TRBJ1-1, with a tentative D call TRBD1 (5 bases). Trimming removed 0 bases at V and 4 bases at J, with 13 bases between. The CDR3 loop spans 15 amino acids. The germline V gene has CDR1 SGDLS and CDR2 YYNGEE. CDR3 coding DNA: TGTGCCAGCAGCGTAGACGGGGGTCCGAGCACTGAAGCTTTCTTT. Protein product: CASSVDGGPSTEAFF. Using reference TRBV9 and TRBJ1-1 for the parts outside the CDR3, the full variable domain is DSGVTQTPKHLITATGQRVTLRCSPRSGDLSVYWYQQSLDQGLQFLIQYYNGEERAKGNILERFSAQQFPDLHSELNLSSLELGDSALYFCASSVDGGPSTEAFFGQGTRLTVV.

The genes are TRBV6-1 and TRBJ1-5, with 7 bases fitting TRBD1. The junction had 5 bases not matched to a gene; V was cut back by 2 bases and J by 7 bases. This CDR3 has 14 amino acids. CDR1 and CDR2 (germline): MNHNS, SASEGT. This CDR3 is CASSEQAGGQPQHF. The DNA of the CDR3 is TGTGCCAGCAGTGAACAGGCAGGGGGGCAGCCCCAGCATTTT.

This clone was picked up a small number of times. The chain combines TRBV18 with TRBJ2-7; D is unclear. Looked up from germline, CDR1 is KGHSH and CDR2 is LQKENI. The V and J ends lost 3 bases and 2 bases respectively, with 8 bases between them. The CDR3 has 13 residues. The CDR3 region has the DNA TGTGCCAGCTCACCCGACATCACCTACGAGCAGTACTTC. This gives the protein CASSPDITYEQYF.

The V call is TRBV19, the J call TRBJ1-5; D is uncertain. CDR1 is LNHDA and CDR2 is SQIVND in the germline V gene (reference sequence). Trimming cost V 7 bases and J 0 bases, with 19 bases left between them. The CDR3 runs 17 residues. DNA for the CDR3: TGTGCCAGTACCCCTGCAGGAATTCCCAATAGCAATCAGCCCCAGCATTTT. Protein product: CASTPAGIPNSNQPQHF.

This clone is a singleton in its sample. The V call is TRBV7-3, the J call TRBJ2-5; 7 positions agree with TRBD1. Germline CDR1 and CDR2: SGHTA and FQGTGA. Trimming at V came to 2 bases and at J to 5 bases, leaving 8 bases not matched to a gene. This CDR3 contains 15 residues. For the CDR3, the DNA is TGTGCCAGCAGCTTAGAAGGGGGCGGAGCGGAGACCCAGTACTTC. This codes for CASSLEGGGAETQYF.

The chain joins TRBV12-5 to TRBJ2-1, with D perhaps TRBD2 (6 bases). This CDR3 comprises 18 residues. Trimming took 0 bases from V and 1 from J, leaving 16 bases between them. Germline V lookup: CDR1 LGHNT, CDR2 FRNRAP. The CDR3 here is CASGLVGGQGPSYNEQFF. CDR3 DNA: TGTGCTAGTGGTTTGGTCGGGGGTCAGGGTCCGTCCTACAATGAGCAGTTCTTC.

V usage is TRBV18 and J usage is TRBJ1-5; D perhaps matches TRBD1 (5 bases). With 0 bases removed from V and 1 base from J, the gap between germline ends came to 7 bases. Germline V CDR1 and CDR2: KGHSH, LQKENI. The CDR3 runs to 15 residues. The CDR3 nucleotides read TGTGCCAGCTCACCACCGGGACTGAGCAATCAGCCCCAGCATTTT. It codes for CASSPPGLSNQPQHF.

The chain employs TRBV11-2 and TRBJ2-7, with 8 bases aligning to TRBD1. Per the germline V gene, CDR1 is SGHAT and CDR2 is FQNNGV. The CDR3 has 14 residues. The V gene end was trimmed by 4 bases and the J gene end by 2 bases; junction bases not matched to a gene: 4. The CDR3 protein is CASSYGQGPYEQYF. The CDR3 region has the DNA TGTGCCAGCAGCTACGGACAGGGCCCCTACGAGCAGTACTTC.

V and J are TRBV30 and TRBJ1-5; the match to TRBD1 covers 7 bases. Trimming at V came to 1 base and at J to 2 bases, leaving 5 bases not matched to a gene. This CDR3 spans 15 amino acids. Germline V gene lookup returns CDR1 GTSNPN and CDR2 SVGIG (reference sequence). The CDR3 spells CAWSDRGRGNQPQHF. As DNA, the CDR3 is TGTGCCTGGAGTGACAGGGGCCGGGGCAATCAGCCCCAGCATTTT.

The rearrangement links TRBV4-1 to TRBJ1-5, with 7 bases matching TRBD1. From germline, CDR1 is MGHRA and CDR2 YSYEKL. This CDR3 contains 15 residues. The ends lost 0 bases at V and 7 bases at J; junction bases unmatched: 6. The CDR3: CASSQEKGGAQPQHF. CDR3 bases: TGCGCCAGCAGCCAAGAGAAAGGGGGCGCGCAGCCCCAGCATTTT.